The 4 T cell receptor beta chains below were found in one sample sequenced in a study of cytomegalovirus exposure and HLA in healthy donors (dated by TCRdb to 2017 to 2019). The library was built by means of the immunoSEQ multiplex PCR assay. A mixture of 60 forward primers for TCR Vbeta segments and 13 reverse primers for TCR Jbeta segments was used in the multiplex PCR. This immuneACCESS table, as held by TCRdb, lists in-frame sequences with V and J called but not all clones. Of the missing ones, under half trace to an unresolved V gene in checked studies; the others have no known cause. The sample records some 120,000 clones, around a tenth of which are singletons. Approximately 3% of the sample is held by the ten biggest clonotypes. Sequenced sample: PBMCs. The receptors here all came from a man aged 25-45 years in good health and CMV-seronegative.

This clone came up a few times. The V and J genes are TRBV19 and TRBJ1-4, with D possibly matching TRBD1 (6 bases). This CDR3 is built from 20 residues. V lost 4 bases and J 3 bases, leaving 27 bases between the germline ends. The V gene's germline CDR1 is LNHDA and CDR2 SQIVND (reference sequence). This CDR3 is CASSKGRTDLPRGANEKLFF. The CDR3 nucleotides read TGTGCCAGTAGTAAAGGAAGGACAGACCTGCCCAGGGGCGCTAATGAAAAACTGTTTTTT.

The chain uses TRBV29-1 and TRBJ2-2, with 10 bases identical to TRBD1. Germline-derived CDR1 and CDR2 are SQVTM and ANQGSEA. This CDR3 has 16 residues. Trimming at V came to 7 bases and at J to 2 bases, leaving 10 bases not matched to a gene. CDR3 DNA: TGCAGCGCTAGGACAGGGGGGTCCCTAAACACCGGGGAGCTGTTTTTT. Translating it yields CSARTGGSLNTGELFF.

This clone has just a few counts. This rearrangement joins TRBV12-5 to TRBJ1-1; 7 nucleotides agree with TRBD1. Germline assignment: CDR1 LGHNT and CDR2 FRNRAP. V shed 4 bases, J shed 3 bases, and the junction held 8 bases outside the gene matches. The CDR3 is 15 residues long. The CDR3 DNA follows: TGTGCTAGTGGTTCGTACAGGGGAGCAGACACTGAAGCTTTCTTT. Translated, it gives CASGSYRGADTEAFF.

Of note for this clone: At one end, the junction sequence differs from germline, possibly due to a read error. Other DNA sequences in the same sample also yield this CDR3. The chain recombines TRBV5-4 with TRBJ2-7; 7 bases match TRBD1. The CDR3 length is 13 residues. Germline V gene sequence: CDR1 SGHNT, CDR2 YYREEE (reference sequence). CDR3 region: CASSSDRLREQYF. In nucleotides, the CDR3 is TGCGCCAGCAGCTCGGACAGGTTGCGCGAGCAGTACTTC.